One T cell receptor beta chain is described in this entry. Its specificity is unknown. This sample is part of a study of CXCR3-negative and CXCR3-positive naive CD8 T cells. Study-level points and caveats: Higher TRB CDR3 hydrophobicity marked CXCR3-positive naive cells relative to CXCR3-negative naive cells.

The CDR3 sequence is 15 residues long. Germline loops: CDR1 SGDLS, CDR2 YYNGEE. Preparation of TRB cDNA libraries relied on 5' RACE carrying UMI labels. TCRdb reprocessed the 5' RACE reads, keeping one entry per CDR3 protein, no DNA. The sample holds approximately 100,000 distinct CDR3 sequences. The genes are TRBV9 and TRBJ2-1; TCRdb reports TRBD1, a call that lacks DNA to check it against. This TCR derives from a human donor in good health. Some clones in this sample may be carry-over from other donors' samples. The material sequenced was naive CXCR3+ CD8+ T cells from blood. Subset defined: CD45RO-CCR7+CD27+CD95- naive CD8+ T cells expressing CXCR3 (TNR3+). CDR3 protein: CASSTGQGVYNEQFF. Using reference TRBV9 and TRBJ2-1 for the parts outside the CDR3, the full variable domain is DSGVTQTPKHLITATGQRVTLRCSPRSGDLSVYWYQQSLDQGLQFLIQYYNGEERAKGNILERFSAQQFPDLHSELNLSSLELGDSALYFCASSTGQGVYNEQFFGPGTRLTVL.